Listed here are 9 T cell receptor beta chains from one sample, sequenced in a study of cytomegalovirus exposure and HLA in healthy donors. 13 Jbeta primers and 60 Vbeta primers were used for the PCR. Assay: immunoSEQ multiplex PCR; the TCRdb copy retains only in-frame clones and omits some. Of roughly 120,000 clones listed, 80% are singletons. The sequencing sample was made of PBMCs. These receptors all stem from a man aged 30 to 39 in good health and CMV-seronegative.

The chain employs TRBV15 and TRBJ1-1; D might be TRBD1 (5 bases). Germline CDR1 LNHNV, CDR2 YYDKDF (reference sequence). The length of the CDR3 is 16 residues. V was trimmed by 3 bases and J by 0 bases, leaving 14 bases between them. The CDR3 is CATSSPFRGLNTEAFF. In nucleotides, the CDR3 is TGTGCCACCAGCAGCCCTTTTAGGGGCCTGAACACTGAAGCTTTCTTT. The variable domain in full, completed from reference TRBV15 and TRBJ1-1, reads DAMVIQNPRYQVTQFGKPVTLSCSQTLNHNVMYWYQQKSSQAPKLLFHYYDKDFNNEADTPDNFQSRRPNTSFCFLDIRSPGLGDTAMYLCATSSPFRGLNTEAFFGQGTRLTVV.

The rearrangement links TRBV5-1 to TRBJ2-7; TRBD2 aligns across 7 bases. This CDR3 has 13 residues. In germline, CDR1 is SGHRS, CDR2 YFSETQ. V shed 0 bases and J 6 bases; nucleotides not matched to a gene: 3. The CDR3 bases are TGCGCCAGCAGCTTGGATTGGGGGGGCGAGCAGTACTTC. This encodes CASSLDWGGEQYF.

The CDR3 loop reads CASSALVASLEQFF. The CDR3 bases are TGTGCCAGCAGTGCACTGGTCGCCTCTTTGGAGCAGTTCTTC. The chain employs TRBV2 and TRBJ2-1; D gene ambiguous. V shed 4 bases and J shed 10 bases, with 17 bases lying between them. The CDR3 runs 14 residues. Germline V gives CDR1 SNHLY, CDR2 FYNNEI.

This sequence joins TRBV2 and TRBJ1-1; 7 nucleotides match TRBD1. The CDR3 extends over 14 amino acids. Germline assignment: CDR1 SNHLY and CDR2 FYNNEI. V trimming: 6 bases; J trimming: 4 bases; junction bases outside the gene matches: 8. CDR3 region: CASRQTGASTEAFF. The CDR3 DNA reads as TGTGCCAGCAGGCAAACAGGGGCGTCCACTGAAGCTTTCTTT.

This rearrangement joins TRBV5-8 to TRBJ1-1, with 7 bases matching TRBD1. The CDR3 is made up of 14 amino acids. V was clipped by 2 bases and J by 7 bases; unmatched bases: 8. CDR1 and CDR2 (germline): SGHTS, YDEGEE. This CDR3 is CASSFAQGVDEAFF. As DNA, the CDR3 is TGTGCCAGCAGCTTCGCTCAGGGGGTTGATGAAGCTTTCTTT.

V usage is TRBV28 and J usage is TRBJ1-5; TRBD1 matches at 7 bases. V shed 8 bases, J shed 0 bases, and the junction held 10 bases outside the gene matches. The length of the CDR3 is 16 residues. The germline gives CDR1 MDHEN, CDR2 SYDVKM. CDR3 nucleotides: TGTGCCAGCGAGGACAGGTCTTACTATAGCAATCAGCCCCAGCATTTT. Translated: CASEDRSYYSNQPQHF.

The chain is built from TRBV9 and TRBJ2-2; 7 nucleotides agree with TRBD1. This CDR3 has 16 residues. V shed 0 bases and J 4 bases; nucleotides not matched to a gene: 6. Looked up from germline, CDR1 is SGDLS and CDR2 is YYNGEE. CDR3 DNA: TGTGCCAGCAGCGTAGGAACAGGGGCGGGCACCGGGGAGCTGTTTTTT. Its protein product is CASSVGTGAGTGELFF. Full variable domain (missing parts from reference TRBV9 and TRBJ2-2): DSGVTQTPKHLITATGQRVTLRCSPRSGDLSVYWYQQSLDQGLQFLIQYYNGEERAKGNILERFSAQQFPDLHSELNLSSLELGDSALYFCASSVGTGAGTGELFFGEGSRLTVL.

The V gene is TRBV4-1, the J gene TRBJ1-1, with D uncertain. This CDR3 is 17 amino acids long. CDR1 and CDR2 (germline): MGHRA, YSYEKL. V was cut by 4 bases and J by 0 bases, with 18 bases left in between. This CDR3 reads CASSPQLQVFMNTEAFF. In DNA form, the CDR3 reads TGCGCCAGCAGCCCACAGCTCCAGGTTTTCATGAACACTGAAGCTTTCTTT.

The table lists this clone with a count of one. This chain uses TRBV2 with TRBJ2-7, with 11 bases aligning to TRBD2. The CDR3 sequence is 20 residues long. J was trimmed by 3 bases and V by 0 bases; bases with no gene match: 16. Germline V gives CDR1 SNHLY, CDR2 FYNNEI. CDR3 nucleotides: TGTGCCAGCAGTGAAGCGCTTGTGTTAGCGGGAGGGACTTACCGCTACGAGCAGTACTTC. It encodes CASSEALVLAGGTYRYEQYF.